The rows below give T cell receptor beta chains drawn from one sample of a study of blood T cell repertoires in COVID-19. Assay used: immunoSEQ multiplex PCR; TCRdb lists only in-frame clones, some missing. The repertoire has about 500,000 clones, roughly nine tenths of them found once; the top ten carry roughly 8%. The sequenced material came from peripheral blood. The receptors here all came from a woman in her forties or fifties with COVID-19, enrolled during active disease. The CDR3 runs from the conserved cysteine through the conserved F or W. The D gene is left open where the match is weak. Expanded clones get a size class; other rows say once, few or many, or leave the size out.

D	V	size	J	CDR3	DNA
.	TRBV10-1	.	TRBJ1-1	CASSESSGTPRNTEAFF	TGCGCCAGCAGTGAGTCGTCGGGAACCCCAAGGAACACTGAAGCTTTCTTT
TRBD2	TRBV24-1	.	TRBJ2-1	CATSDIRGVPNNEQFF	TGTGCCACCAGTGATATACGGGGGGTCCCTAACAATGAGCAGTTCTTC
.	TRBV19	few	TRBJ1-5	CASTPGGSNQPQHF	TGTGCCAGTACCCCGGGGGGAAGCAATCAGCCCCAGCATTTT
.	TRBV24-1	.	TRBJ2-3	CATSARQTPDTQYF	TGTGCCACCAGTGCCAGACAGACCCCAGATACGCAGTATTTT
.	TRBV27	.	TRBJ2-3	CASSLNSAGGATDTQYF	TGTGCCAGCAGTTTGAACTCAGCGGGCGGGGCCACAGATACGCAGTATTTT
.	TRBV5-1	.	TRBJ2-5	CASATEYQETQYF	TGCGCCAGCGCCACGGAGTACCAAGAGACCCAGTACTTC
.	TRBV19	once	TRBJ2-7	CASSTGGGEQYF	TGTGCCAGTTCCACTGGGGGAGGCGAGCAGTACTTC
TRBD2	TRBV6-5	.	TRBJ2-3	CASSYWGGGTQYF	TGTGCCAGCAGTTACTGGGGGGGAGGCACGCAGTATTTT
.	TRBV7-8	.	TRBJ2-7	CASSTWTAHTSYEQYF	TGTGCCAGCAGCACCTGGACAGCCCATACCTCCTACGAGCAGTACTTC
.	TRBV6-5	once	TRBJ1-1	CASSPRRTLTEAFF	TGTGCCAGCAGTCCCCGGAGGACGCTAACTGAAGCTTTCTTT
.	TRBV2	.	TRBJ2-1	CASSESGSSYNEQFF	TGTGCCAGCAGTGAAAGCGGAAGCTCCTACAATGAGCAGTTCTTC
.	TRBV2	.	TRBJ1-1	CASSPYPSRGLNTEAFF	TGTGCCAGCAGTCCATATCCCTCACGAGGGTTGAACACTGAAGCTTTCTTT
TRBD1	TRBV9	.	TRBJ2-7	CASSVGEGTAYYEQYF	TGTGCCAGCAGCGTAGGAGAGGGGACAGCCTACTACGAGCAGTACTTC
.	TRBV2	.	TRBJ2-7	CASSEVRAGVEKKYF	TGTGCCAGCAGTGAAGTCAGGGCAGGTGTGGAAAAAAAGTACTTC
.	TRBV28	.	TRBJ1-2	CASSQSPYGYTF	TGTGCCAGCAGCCAGTCGCCCTATGGCTACACCTTC
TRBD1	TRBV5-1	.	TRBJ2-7	CASSLSTGGYEQYF	TGCGCCAGCAGCTTGTCGACAGGGGGCTACGAGCAGTACTTC
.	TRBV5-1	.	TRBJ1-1	CASSSSYGVNTEAFF	TGCGCCAGCAGCTCCTCCTATGGTGTGAACACTGAAGCTTTCTTT
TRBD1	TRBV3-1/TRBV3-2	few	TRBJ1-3	CASSQGPDRGRNTIYF	TGTGCCAGCAGTCAGGGGCCGGACAGGGGGCGAAACACCATATATTTT
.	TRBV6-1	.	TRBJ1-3	CASSVNRDFTSGNTIYF	TGTGCCAGCAGTGTGAACAGGGATTTCACCTCTGGAAACACCATATATTTT
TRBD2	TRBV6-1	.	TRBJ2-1	CASSEALLAGVNEQFF	TGTGCCAGCAGTGAAGCGCTGCTAGCGGGCGTCAATGAGCAGTTCTTC
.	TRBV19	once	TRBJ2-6	CASSIKAGEFSGANVLTF	TGTGCCAGTAGTATAAAGGCTGGGGAGTTCTCTGGGGCCAACGTCCTGACTTTC
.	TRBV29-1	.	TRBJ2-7	CSVDQGSTYEQYF	TGCAGCGTAGATCAGGGTTCGACCTACGAGCAGTACTTC
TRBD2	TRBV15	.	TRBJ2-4	CATSRELAGSYIQYF	TGTGCCACCAGCAGAGAACTAGCGGGGTCATATATTCAGTACTTC
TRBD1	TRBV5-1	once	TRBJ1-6	CASSLGSQGANNSPLHF	TGCGCCAGCAGCTTGGGATCTCAGGGGGCGAACAATTCACCCCTCCACTTT
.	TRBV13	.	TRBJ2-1	CASSLWATGRGFDEQFF	TGTGCCAGCAGCTTATGGGCCACAGGGAGGGGGTTCGATGAGCAGTTCTTC
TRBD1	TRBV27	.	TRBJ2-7	CASSELRDRDPYEQYF	TGTGCCAGCAGTGAACTCCGGGACAGGGACCCCTACGAGCAGTACTTC
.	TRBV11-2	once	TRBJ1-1	CASSQLRDMNTEAFF	TGTGCCAGCAGCCAGCTCAGGGACATGAACACTGAAGCTTTCTTT
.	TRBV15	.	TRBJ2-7	CATSREQGPYEQYF	TGTGCCACCAGCAGAGAACAGGGACCCTACGAGCAGTACTTC
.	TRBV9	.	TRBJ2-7	CASSVSGTFGYEQYF	TGTGCCAGCAGCGTGTCCGGGACTTTTGGGTACGAGCAGTACTTC
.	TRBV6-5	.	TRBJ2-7	CASVGESYEQYF	TGTGCCAGCGTCGGGGAGTCCTACGAGCAGTACTTC
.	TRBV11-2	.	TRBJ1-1	CASSLGPYEAFF	TGTGCCAGCAGCTTAGGTCCTTATGAAGCTTTCTTT
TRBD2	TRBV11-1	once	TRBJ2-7	CASSKGTSGVVQYF	TGTGCCAGCAGCAAAGGGACTAGCGGGGTTGTGCAGTACTTC
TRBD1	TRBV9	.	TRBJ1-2	CASSPTAKGAGYGYTF	TGTGCCAGCAGCCCAACCGCGAAGGGGGCAGGGTATGGCTACACCTTC
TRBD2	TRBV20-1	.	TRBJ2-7	CSASPTGGEQYF	TGCAGTGCTAGTCCTACGGGAGGCGAGCAGTACTTC